Below are 32 T cell receptor beta chains sequenced from a single sample in a study of shared clonotypes between healthy human individuals. Generated by immunoSEQ multiplex PCR, the TCRdb table keeps only in-frame clones and is missing some. Of millions of clones in the sample, around 95% were seen once. Sequenced: naive CD4+ T cells sorted from blood. Subset of the sample: CD45RA+ positively selected. The receptors originated from a man aged 18-30 years in good health.

This chain links TRBV6-1 with TRBJ1-4; 10 nucleotides line up with TRBD1. Trimming at V came to 2 bases and at J to 7 bases, leaving 7 bases not matched to a gene. Germline V gene sequence: CDR1 MNHNS, CDR2 SASEGT. This CDR3 spans 16 amino acids. The CDR3 DNA reads TGTGCCAGCAGTGAACCCCAGACAGGGGGCACTGAAAAACTGTTTTTT. Translation: CASSEPQTGGTEKLFF.

V usage is TRBV10-2 and J usage is TRBJ1-6; maybe TRBD1 (6 bases). This CDR3 contains 14 residues. The germline CDR1 and CDR2 sequences are WSHSY and SAAADI. V lost 10 bases and J 8 bases, leaving 18 bases between the germline ends. The CDR3 DNA sequence: TGCGCCACCCGCCCAGGACAGAAACATTCACCCCTCCACTTT. It codes for CATRPGQKHSPLHF.

The CDR3 is CASSLFGTGFMGFDQPQHF. In DNA form, the CDR3 reads TGTGCCAGCAGTTTATTCGGGACAGGGTTTATGGGATTCGATCAGCCCCAGCATTTT. This chain links TRBV28 with TRBJ1-5; 9 bases line up with TRBD1. There are 19 residues in the CDR3. The V segment lost 1 base and the J segment 5 bases; nucleotides outside the gene matches: 15. Looked up from germline, CDR1 is MDHEN and CDR2 is SYDVKM. The full variable domain, completed using reference TRBV28 and TRBJ1-5, is DVKVTQSSRYLVKRTGEKVFLECVQDMDHENMFWYRQDPGLGLRLIYFSYDVKMKEKGDIPEGYSVSREKKERFSLILESASTNQTSMYLCASSLFGTGFMGFDQPQHFGDGTRLSIL.

The chain has TRBV27 and TRBJ2-7; 7 bases are a match to TRBD2. The CDR3 runs to 14 residues. CDR1 is MNHEY and CDR2 is SMNVEV in the germline V gene (reference sequence). The ends lost 4 bases at V and 4 bases at J; junction bases unmatched: 7. CDR3 region: CASSSWGREYEQYF. The CDR3 DNA is TGTGCCAGCAGTTCTTGGGGGAGGGAATACGAGCAGTACTTC.

This clone was seen just once. The chain couples TRBV2 to TRBJ2-5; D is perhaps TRBD2 (5 bases). V was cut by 1 base and J by 5 bases, with 14 bases left in between. This CDR3 is built from 15 residues. Per the germline V gene, CDR1 is SNHLY and CDR2 is FYNNEI. The CDR3 spells CASSEGTLGRETQYF. The CDR3 DNA is TGTGCCAGCAGTGAAGGGACTTTAGGAAGGGAGACCCAGTACTTC.

This clone has just one count. Other DNA sequences within the sample encode an identical CDR3. The DNA of the CDR3 is TGTGCCAGCAGCCAAGATCGGTACGAGCAGTACTTC. It specifies CASSQDRYEQYF. The chain recombines TRBV14 with TRBJ2-7, with D hard to call. This CDR3 has 12 amino acids. Germline lookup yields CDR1 SGHDN and CDR2 FVKESK. V was cut by 0 bases and J by 4 bases, with 4 bases left in between. Full variable domain (rest looked up from reference TRBV14 and TRBJ2-7): EAGVTQFPSHSVIEKGQTVTLRCDPISGHDNLYWYRRVMGKEIKFLLHFVKESKQDESGMPNNRFLAERTGGTYSTLKVQPAELEDSGVYFCASSQDRYEQYFGPGTRLTVT.

This rearrangement joins TRBV5-1 to TRBJ2-3; TRBD1 matches 9 bases. Germline V gives CDR1 SGHRS, CDR2 YFSETQ. The CDR3 contains 15 residues. Trimming cost V 5 bases and J 2 bases; bases outside gene matches: 6. The CDR3 is CASSTGTGLTDTQYF. DNA for the CDR3: TGCGCCAGCAGTACCGGGACAGGGCTCACAGATACGCAGTATTTT.

CDR3 DNA sequence: TGTGCCAGTAGTATATCAGGGGGCAAGTATTCACCCCTCCACTTT. This codes for CASSISGGKYSPLHF. J is TRBJ1-6 and V is TRBV19; 8 bases align to TRBD1. The germline CDR1 and CDR2 sequences are LNHDA and SQIVND (reference sequence). V dropped 2 bases and J dropped 8; count of bases not matched to a gene: 5. The CDR3 length is 15 residues.

The chain recombines TRBV6-5 with TRBJ2-7; 9 bases line up with TRBD1. Germline values: CDR1 MNHEY, CDR2 SVGAGI. The V and J ends lost 7 bases and 1 base, in that order; junction bases with no gene match: 5. The CDR3 covers 14 residues. In nucleotides, the CDR3 is TGTGCCAGCACACATGGACAGGGGTCCTACGAGCAGTACTTC. Translating it yields CASTHGQGSYEQYF.

The J gene is TRBJ2-6, the V gene TRBV5-1, with unresolved D. The germline V gene has CDR1 SGHRS and CDR2 YFSETQ. The CDR3 covers 18 residues. Between the trimmed V and J ends, which lost 0 bases and 2 bases, there was a span of 15 bases. CDR3 residues: CASSLAGVSVTGANVLTF. In DNA form, the CDR3 reads TGCGCCAGCAGCTTGGCTGGGGTCTCTGTCACTGGGGCCAACGTCCTGACTTTC.

This chain uses TRBV5-1 with TRBJ2-4; D not certain. V was clipped by 4 bases and J by 3 bases, with 14 bases between them. CDR3 length: 15 residues. Germline V lookup: CDR1 SGHRS, CDR2 YFSETQ. The CDR3 DNA sequence: TGCGCCAGCAGCCGAGAAGGGTCGGGCAAAAACATTCAGTACTTC. The encoded protein is CASSREGSGKNIQYF.

The CDR3 nucleotides are TGTGCCAGCTGCCTTCGACAGATTAGAGAAAAACTGTTTTTT. Amino acid sequence: CASCLRQIREKLFF. The rearrangement uses TRBV28 and TRBJ1-4, with D possibly TRBD1 on 5 matching bases. Germline CDR1 reads MDHEN; CDR2 reads SYDVKM. This CDR3 has 14 residues. V lost 8 bases and J 8 bases, leaving 18 bases between the germline ends.

CDR3 in amino acids: CASSAAEGLAGNTIYF. For the CDR3, the DNA is TGTGCCAGCAGCGCCGCCGAGGGTTTAGCGGGAAACACCATATATTTT. The rearrangement links TRBV7-9 to TRBJ1-3; D is uncertain. The V end was cut by 5 bases, the J end by 4 bases, with 18 bases between. The CDR3 consists of 16 residues. CDR1 is SEHNR, CDR2 FQNEAQ, per germline (reference sequence).

The chain links TRBV7-6 to TRBJ1-3, with no clear D. CDR1 and CDR2 from the germline V gene are SGHVS and FNYEAQ. This CDR3 region has 13 residues. The V end was cut by 5 bases, the J end by 0 bases, with 5 bases between. The CDR3 nucleotides are TGTGCCAGCAGCCAGAGCTCTGGAAACACCATATATTTT. Protein: CASSQSSGNTIYF.

The chain uses TRBV6-5 and TRBJ1-2; no firm D call. The V gene lost 2 bases and the J gene lost 4 bases, with 11 bases spanning the gap. The CDR3 length is 14 residues. Germline CDR1 reads MNHEY; CDR2 reads SVGAGI. CDR3 in amino acids: CASSYNEGPYGYTF. The DNA of the CDR3 is TGTGCCAGCAGTTACAATGAAGGACCCTATGGCTACACCTTC.

As concerns this clone: The sample carries other DNA sequences with the same CDR3. The V and J genes are TRBV6-5 and TRBJ1-1; 7 bases agree with TRBD1. In germline, CDR1 is MNHEY, CDR2 SVGAGI. V lost 2 bases to trimming and J lost 2 bases; unmatched junction nucleotides: 2. The CDR3 is 14 amino acids. CDR3 in amino acids: CASSYDRANTEAFF. The CDR3 DNA sequence: TGTGCCAGCAGTTACGACAGGGCTAACACTGAAGCTTTCTTT.

The V and J genes are TRBV5-1 and TRBJ1-1; D unresolved. Trimming removed 4 bases at V and 7 bases at J, with 11 bases between. The CDR3 totals 12 residues. CDR1 is SGHRS and CDR2 is YFSETQ in the germline V gene. CDR3 sequence: CASSADGYEAFF. The CDR3 coding sequence is TGCGCCAGCAGCGCTGACGGTTATGAAGCTTTCTTT.

The chain has TRBV7-9 and TRBJ2-1; TRBD1 is a possible D gene (6 bases). This CDR3 spans 16 amino acids. From germline, CDR1 is SEHNR and CDR2 FQNEAQ (reference sequence). Trimming took off 6 bases at V and 0 bases at J, with 15 bases between the two ends. The CDR3 nucleotides read TGTGCCAGCAGAAGTGACAGGTCGAGCTCCTACAATGAGCAGTTCTTC. It specifies CASRSDRSSSYNEQFF. The whole variable domain, filled in from reference TRBV7-9 and TRBJ2-1, reads DTGVSQNPRHKITKRGQNVTFRCDPISEHNRLYWYRQTLGQGPEFLTYFQNEAQLEKSRLLSDRFSAERPKGSFSTLEIQRTEQGDSAMYLCASRSDRSSSYNEQFFGPGTRLTVL.

The chain has TRBV30 and TRBJ2-5, with 7 nucleotides matching TRBD2. Per germline, CDR1 GTSNPN and CDR2 SVGIG (reference sequence). V lost 4 bases, J lost 5 bases, and 13 bases stayed unmatched. CDR3 length: 15 amino acids. The CDR3 region has the DNA TGTGCCTGGACCAAAGGGAGCGGGGTCCGGGAGACCCAGTACTTC. Translated, it gives CAWTKGSGVRETQYF.

This chain uses TRBV14 with TRBJ1-2; no definite D call. The CDR3 contains 14 residues. The germline CDR1 and CDR2 sequences are SGHDN and FVKESK. Trimming pared 0 bases from V and 7 bases from J, leaving 12 bases between. The CDR3 spells CASSQDRGRSGYTF. The CDR3 DNA is TGTGCCAGCAGCCAAGACCGGGGAAGAAGTGGCTACACCTTC.

This chain connects TRBV6-5 to TRBJ2-5; perhaps TRBD2 as D (7 bases). Germline CDR1 is MNHEY and CDR2 is SVGAGI. CDR3 length equals 13 residues. Deletions cut 6 bases from V and 2 bases from J, with 10 bases between. In nucleotides, the CDR3 is TGTGCCAGCAGCGGGGGGCAGCAAGAGACCCAGTACTTC. It yields the protein CASSGGQQETQYF.

This sequence joins TRBV2 and TRBJ1-3, with TRBD1 identical over 12 bases. CDR3 length: 16 residues. Losses at the gene ends were 4 bases for V and 1 base for J; bases not matched to a gene: 2. Germline V gives CDR1 SNHLY, CDR2 FYNNEI. CDR3 sequence: CASSGDRGLSGNTIYF. The CDR3 coding sequence is TGTGCCAGCAGTGGGGACAGGGGGCTGTCTGGAAACACCATATATTTT.

The chain employs TRBV6-6 and TRBJ2-7; 8 nucleotides agree with TRBD1. J gave up 0 bases and V 6 bases, and 7 bases lay outside the gene matches. Germline CDR1 MNHNY, CDR2 SVGAGI (reference sequence). The CDR3 has 15 amino acids. The CDR3 loop reads CASRGRDRSSYEQYF. DNA for the CDR3: TGTGCCAGCAGAGGCCGGGACAGGAGCTCCTACGAGCAGTACTTC.

This chain connects TRBV25-1 to TRBJ1-2; TRBD1 agrees at 10 bases. Germline V gene sequence: CDR1 MGHDK, CDR2 SYGVNS. This CDR3 has 14 residues. The trim removed 4 bases at V and 6 bases at J, leaving 5 bases unmatched. CDR3 DNA: TGTGCCAGCAGTGGACAGGGGGCCGTCAATGGCTACACCTTC. This translates into CASSGQGAVNGYTF.

For the CDR3, the DNA is TGTGCCAGCAGTTACTCGACAGGGTGGGTCTCCAATACGCAGTATTTT. Amino acid sequence: CASSYSTGWVSNTQYF. The genes are TRBV6-6 and TRBJ2-3, with 7 bases lining up with TRBD1. Germline V gives CDR1 MNHNY, CDR2 SVGAGI (reference sequence). Losses at the gene ends were 0 bases for V and 7 bases for J; bases not matched to a gene: 10. The length of the CDR3 is 16 residues.

The V call is TRBV11-2, the J call TRBJ1-4; 7 bases are a match to TRBD1. The germline gives CDR1 SGHAT, CDR2 FQNNGV. The CDR3 runs 15 residues. With 3 bases clipped from V and 8 bases from J, the junction kept 9 bases outside the gene matches. The CDR3 is CASSLGPTGREKLFF. The CDR3 region has the DNA TGTGCCAGCAGCTTGGGACCGACAGGGAGGGAAAAACTGTTTTTT.

CDR3 DNA: TGCGCCAGCAGCTCAATATGGGGGGATACGCAGTATTTT. It yields the protein CASSSIWGDTQYF. The chain is built from TRBV5-1 and TRBJ2-3, with D tentatively TRBD1 or TRBD2 (5 bases each). CDR1 is SGHRS, CDR2 YFSETQ, per germline. The CDR3 length is 13 residues. V lost 3 bases and J lost 6, with 11 bases in between.

J is TRBJ2-2 and V is TRBV6-5; possible D gene TRBD1, 6 bases. This CDR3 region has 13 residues. CDR1 is MNHEY and CDR2 is SVGAGI in the germline V gene. V lost 5 bases and J 6 bases, leaving 10 bases between the germline ends. The CDR3 coding sequence is TGTGCCAGCAGTCGGACAGTTGCCGGGGAGCTGTTTTTT. It specifies CASSRTVAGELFF.

The gene calls are TRBV25-1 and TRBJ2-7; a weak D match, TRBD2 (5 bases). The germline V gene encodes CDR1 MGHDK and CDR2 SYGVNS. This CDR3 region has 14 residues. V was cut by 8 bases and J by 3 bases, with 17 bases left in between. In DNA form, the CDR3 reads TGTGCCAGCTCGCCCCGGGGTAACCGCTACGAGCAGTACTTC. Translation gives CASSPRGNRYEQYF.

This clone was seen more than once but under ten times. This chain joins TRBV6-1 and TRBJ1-3; 9 positions agree with TRBD1. The CDR3 consists of 15 residues. V lost 6 bases and J lost 4; bases outside the gene matches: 7. Germline CDR1 is MNHNS and CDR2 is SASEGT. The CDR3 is CASSLDRGKGNTIYF. CDR3 in DNA: TGTGCCAGCAGCCTAGACAGGGGGAAAGGAAACACCATATATTTT.

The J gene is TRBJ2-5, the V gene TRBV5-1; D is possibly TRBD1 (5 bases). Trimming pared 2 bases from V and 5 bases from J, leaving 16 bases between. This CDR3 spans 15 amino acids. Germline V gene lookup returns CDR1 SGHRS and CDR2 YFSETQ. CDR3 region: CASSFASQGAETQYF. The CDR3 nucleotides are TGCGCCAGCAGCTTTGCGTCTCAGGGTGCGGAGACCCAGTACTTC.

The rearrangement joins TRBV7-8 to TRBJ2-7; D may be TRBD2 (5 bases). In germline, CDR1 is SGHVS, CDR2 FQNEAQ. V dropped 2 bases and J dropped 1 base, with 12 bases sitting between them. There are 15 residues in the CDR3. CDR3 DNA: TGTGCCAGCAGCTTATCCCCCGGGGATTCCTACGAGCAGTACTTC. Amino acid sequence: CASSLSPGDSYEQYF.